The TCR beta chain under discussion was sequenced for a study of T cells after yellow fever vaccination. Background on the study: It was SMART-Seq v4 Ultra Low Input that prepared the fractions with low cell numbers. Overall study results and limits: Abundant bulk-population clonotypes could contaminate the FACS-sorted repertoires. The study re-detected most primary-vaccination clones after the booster (roughly 95% CD4, approximately 88% CD8).

Trimming took 3 bases from V and 1 from J; bases not matched to a gene: 5. Germline CDR1 and CDR2: DFQATT and SNEGSKA (reference sequence). CDR3 size: 14 residues. A remark on this clonotype: Its antigen is unknown.

The authors made TCR cDNA by 5'RACE template switching, adding a universal primer site and UMIs. TCRdb reprocessed the 5' RACE reads with MiXCR, giving one entry per CDR3 protein. The table has hundreds of thousands of distinct CDR3 sequences, roughly 13% seen once. The source was PBMCs, collected on the day of the yellow fever booster vaccination. The J gene is TRBJ1-2, the V gene TRBV20-1; 7 bases are shared with TRBD1. This sequence originates from a man aged 30 to 45 who received the YFV17D yellow fever vaccine. For the CDR3, the DNA is TGCAGTGCTAGTGGGGGACAGATTAACTATGGCTACACCTTC. Protein product: CSASGGQINYGYTF.